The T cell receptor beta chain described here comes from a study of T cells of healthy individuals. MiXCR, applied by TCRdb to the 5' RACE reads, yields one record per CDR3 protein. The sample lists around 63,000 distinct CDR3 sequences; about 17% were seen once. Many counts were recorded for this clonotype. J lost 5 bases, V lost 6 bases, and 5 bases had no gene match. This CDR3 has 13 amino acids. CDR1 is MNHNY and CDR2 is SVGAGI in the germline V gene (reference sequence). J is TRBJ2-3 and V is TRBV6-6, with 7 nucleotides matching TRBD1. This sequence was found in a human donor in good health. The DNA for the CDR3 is TGTGCCAGCAGCAGAACAGGGGAAGATACGCAGTATTTT. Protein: CASSRTGEDTQYF.